This T cell receptor (beta chain) originates from a study of cytomegalovirus exposure and HLA in healthy donors. Findings and caveats of the study: Researchers reported in a later analysis that common viral pathogens appeared linked to several top clusters. Roughly even sequencing depth across donors was the assumption behind the presence/absence analyses. Earlier analysis found most TCR beta V segments productive about 90% or about 30% of the time.

This clone was seen more than once but under ten times. Its cognate antigen is unknown. In the PCR, 60 Vbeta and 13 Jbeta primers were used. The repertoire was sequenced with immunoSEQ multiplex PCR; TCRdb's copy has only in-frame clones and lacks some. The sample comprises approximately 86,000 clones, about three quarters of which are singletons, and 8% to 10% rests with the top ten. The sequence was collected from a man between 60 and 75 years old in good health and CMV-seronegative. Sample: PBMCs.

CDR3 protein: CASSPTRGTYEQYF. DNA of the CDR3: TGTGCCAGCAGTCCCACCAGGGGGACCTACGAGCAGTACTTC. The V and J genes are TRBV6-6 and TRBJ2-7, with 7 bases identical to TRBD1. The CDR3 length is 14 residues. Germline assignment: CDR1 MNHNY and CDR2 SVGAGI (reference sequence). V gave up 5 bases and J gave up 2 bases; unmatched junction bases: 6.